The clone carrying this T cell receptor beta chain was seen a few times. What it binds is not known. TCRdb re-analysed the reads in MiXCR, keeping a single row per CDR3 protein. The sample carries about 890,000 distinct CDR3 sequences, about a third recorded once. The source of the sample is a study of T cell repertoires in cytomegalovirus infection. Study at large: Indications came from public TCR beta signatures; they pointed to CMV infection and to a matching HLA type.

General study results and limits: Summed public TCR beta family frequency identified CMV carriers bearing the relevant HLA. Predominance within the ex vivo response was attributable to HLA-C-restricted CMV-specific TCR beta clonotypes.

The length of the CDR3 is 14 residues. Germline V gene data show CDR1 as MDHEN and CDR2 as SYDVKM. V lost 2 bases and J 3 bases, leaving 11 bases between the germline ends. The receptor's source is a human donor in good health (CMV status not recorded). Some clones in this sample may be carry-over from other donors' samples. The specimen comprised cultured CD8+ T cells from PBMCs, sampled from culture after CMV antigen stimulation. The chain is built from TRBV28 and TRBJ2-7; possibly TRBD1 or TRBD2 for D (5 bases each). The CDR3 sequence is CASSLRDGHYEQYF. CDR3 sequence (DNA): TGTGCCAGCAGTTTAAGGGACGGGCACTACGAGCAGTACTTC. The variable domain in full, with the rest retrieved from reference TRBV28 and TRBJ2-7, is DVKVTQSSRYLVKRTGEKVFLECVQDMDHENMFWYRQDPGLGLRLIYFSYDVKMKEKGDIPEGYSVSREKKERFSLILESASTNQTSMYLCASSLRDGHYEQYFGPGTRLTVT.